These 22 T cell receptor beta chains originate from one sample sequenced in a study of T cell responses to AZD1222 COVID-19 vaccine. TCRdb keeps only in-frame clones here, not all; method: immunoSEQ multiplex PCR. The sample has about 170,000 clones; 90% to 95% are singletons. Sequencing used peripheral blood, obtained on day 0 of AZD1222 vaccination. The origin of the receptors is an adult in good health.

The CDR3 sequence: CASGPGPEAFF. In DNA form, the CDR3 reads TGTGCCAGCGGCCCGGGCCCTGAAGCTTTCTTT. The chain has TRBV25-1 and TRBJ1-1; unclear D gene. The CDR3 is 11 residues long. CDR1 and CDR2 (germline): MGHDK, SYGVNS. Trimming removed 8 bases from V and 6 bases from J, with 10 bases in between.

This clone occurred a few times. V gene TRBV20-1 combines with J gene TRBJ2-7; D is ambiguous. This CDR3 has 11 amino acids. Per germline, CDR1 DFQATT and CDR2 SNEGSKA (reference sequence). Trimming pared 5 bases from V and 6 bases from J, leaving 11 bases between. In DNA form, the CDR3 reads TGCAGTGCTGGTCACATTCCCGAGCAGTACTTC. This encodes CSAGHIPEQYF.

This chain connects TRBV4-2 to TRBJ2-1; D is ambiguous. The CDR3 extends over 16 amino acids. CDR1 is LGHNA and CDR2 is YNFKEQ in the germline V gene. Trimming left V 1 base short and J 0 bases short, with 10 bases between. The CDR3 sequence is CASSQGVADSYNEQFF. CDR3 nucleotides: TGTGCCAGCAGCCAAGGAGTAGCAGACTCCTACAATGAGCAGTTCTTC.

The V gene is TRBV6-5, the J gene TRBJ2-7; D is perhaps TRBD1 (6 bases). V was trimmed by 4 bases and J by 3 bases, leaving 16 bases between them. CDR1 is MNHEY and CDR2 is SVGAGI in the germline V gene. CDR3 size: 15 residues. CDR3 nucleotides: TGTGCCAGCAGTTTAGCCTTCCAGGGGAGCTACGAGCAGTACTTC. Amino acids: CASSLAFQGSYEQYF.

J is TRBJ2-4 and V is TRBV11-3, with D uncertain. CDR1 is SGHNT, CDR2 YENEEA, per germline. V was trimmed by 1 base and J by 9 bases, leaving 7 bases between them. CDR3 size: 12 residues. The CDR3: CASSLGVGIQYF. The CDR3 DNA is TGTGCCAGCAGCTTAGGTGTGGGCATTCAGTACTTC.

CDR3 sequence reads: CSASGGLAGNEQYF. CDR3 sequence (DNA): TGCAGTGCTAGTGGGGGACTAGCGGGTAACGAGCAGTACTTC. The chain uses TRBV20-1 and TRBJ2-7; 12 bases line up with TRBD2. CDR1 and CDR2 from the germline V gene are DFQATT and SNEGSKA (reference sequence). With V trimmed by 3 bases and J by 5 bases, 5 bases remained unmatched. CDR3 length: 14 amino acids.

The chain links TRBV27 to TRBJ2-7; D perhaps matches TRBD1 (5 bases). Trimming shortened V by 2 bases and J by 4 bases, and 6 bases separated the two germline ends. Per the germline V gene, CDR1 is MNHEY and CDR2 is SMNVEV (reference sequence). The CDR3 is 12 amino acids. The CDR3 protein is CASSLAGYEQYF. The CDR3 nucleotides read TGTGCCAGCAGTTTAGCAGGGTACGAGCAGTACTTC.

The rearrangement links TRBV6-2 or TRBV6-3 to TRBJ1-1; possible D gene TRBD1, 5 bases. Germline V gene lookup returns CDR1 MNHEY and CDR2 SVGEGT. The length of the CDR3 is 13 residues. The V gene lost 2 bases and the J gene lost 5 bases, with 9 bases spanning the gap. The CDR3 is CASSYQGWTEAFF. DNA for the CDR3: TGTGCCAGCAGTTACCAGGGTTGGACTGAAGCTTTCTTT.

V and J are TRBV6-5 and TRBJ2-6; TRBD2 aligns across 13 bases. Germline V lookup: CDR1 MNHEY, CDR2 SVGAGI. V lost 10 bases, J lost 2 bases, and 2 bases stayed unmatched. CDR3 length: 15 residues. The CDR3 loop reads CAITSGGAGANVLTF. CDR3 sequence (DNA): TGTGCCATCACTAGCGGGGGGGCTGGGGCCAACGTCCTGACTTTC.

J is TRBJ2-2 and V is TRBV29-1; no reliable D call. The CDR3 has 11 residues. Germline CDR1 and CDR2: SQVTM and ANQGSEA. Trimming removed 7 bases at V and 1 base at J, with 4 bases between. In DNA, the CDR3 is TGCAGCGCGGGGAACACCGGGGAGCTGTTTTTT. Encoded protein: CSAGNTGELFF.

In this sample, this clone turned up once. This rearrangement joins TRBV6-4 to TRBJ1-2, with D possibly matching TRBD1 (5 bases). Germline lookup yields CDR1 MRHNA and CDR2 SNTAGT. The CDR3 loop spans 15 amino acids. V was clipped by 6 bases and J by 0 bases, with 14 bases between them. CDR3 amino acids: CASSPGRATNYGYTF. CDR3 nucleotides: TGTGCCAGCAGCCCGGGCAGGGCCACTAACTATGGCTACACCTTC.

The chain recombines TRBV6-5 with TRBJ1-4, with D possibly matching TRBD1 (6 bases). The CDR3 extends over 12 amino acids. V was pared by 11 bases and J by 7 bases, with 14 bases between. The germline V gene has CDR1 MNHEY and CDR2 SVGAGI. DNA for the CDR3: TGTGCCGCCCGGGGGGCTGGTGAAAAACTGTTTTTT. Translation gives CAARGAGEKLFF.

This chain uses TRBV5-1 with TRBJ1-4, with 9 bases identical to TRBD1. Trimming at V came to 4 bases and at J to 7 bases, leaving 8 bases not matched to a gene. The germline CDR1 and CDR2 sequences are SGHRS and YFSETQ. The CDR3 covers 15 residues. DNA for the CDR3: TGCGCCAGCAGCCCCCCGGGACAGGGAGTTGAAAAACTGTTTTTT. Its protein is CASSPPGQGVEKLFF. The entire variable domain, with the rest obtained from reference TRBV5-1 and TRBJ1-4, is as follows: KAGVTQTPRYLIKTRGQQVTLSCSPISGHRSVSWYQQTPGQGLQFLFEYFSETQRNKGNFPGRFSGRQFSNSRSEMNVSTLELGDSALYLCASSPPGQGVEKLFFGSGTQLSVL.

The chain employs TRBV27 and TRBJ1-2; unclear D gene. The CDR3 sequence is 13 residues long. V gave up 6 bases and J gave up 5 bases, with 13 bases separating them. Germline loops: CDR1 MNHEY, CDR2 SMNVEV (reference sequence). The CDR3 coding sequence is TGTGCCAGCAGCCGACGTGCCGAATATGGCTACACCTTC. Its protein product is CASSRRAEYGYTF.

The chain combines TRBV18 with TRBJ2-2; 8 nucleotides line up with TRBD1. This CDR3 comprises 19 residues. Germline lookup yields CDR1 KGHSH and CDR2 LQKENI. With 0 bases clipped from V and 6 bases from J, the junction kept 15 bases outside the gene matches. The CDR3 region has the DNA TGTGCCAGCTCACCACCCTCTACAGGGGGTGTCACGATCGCCGGGGAGCTGTTTTTT. Encoded protein: CASSPPSTGGVTIAGELFF. The full variable domain, rest sourced from reference TRBV18 and TRBJ2-2, is NAGVMQNPRHLVRRRGQEARLRCSPMKGHSHVYWYRQLPEEGLKFMVYLQKENIIDESGMPKERFSAEFPKEGPSILRIQQVVRGDSAAYFCASSPPSTGGVTIAGELFFGEGSRLTVL.

J is TRBJ1-2 and V is TRBV4-1; 9 positions agree with TRBD1. The junction had 7 bases not matched to a gene; V was cut back by 4 bases and J by 7 bases. This CDR3 is 14 amino acids long. The germline V gene has CDR1 MGHRA and CDR2 YSYEKL. CDR3 region: CASSPGQGRGGYTF. The CDR3 nucleotides read TGCGCCAGCAGCCCTGGACAGGGGAGAGGTGGCTACACCTTC.

The table lists this clone with a count of one. The chain is built from TRBV9 and TRBJ1-2, with 9 bases identical to TRBD1. The V and J ends lost 9 bases and 8 bases, in that order; junction bases with no gene match: 5. Germline assignment: CDR1 SGDLS and CDR2 YYNGEE. This CDR3 is built from 11 residues. The DNA for the CDR3 is TGTGCCACCACAGGGGGCGGGGGCTACACCTTC. Encoded protein: CATTGGGGYTF.

The chain employs TRBV10-1 and TRBJ1-1; no reliable D call. CDR1 WNHNN and CDR2 SYGVQD come from the germline V gene (reference sequence). The CDR3 is 13 residues long. V was clipped by 10 bases and J by 0 bases, with 12 bases between them. The chain's CDR3 is CATRTDLNTEAFF. CDR3 DNA sequence: TGCGCCACAAGGACCGACTTGAACACTGAAGCTTTCTTT.

The chain has TRBV3-1 (or the pseudogene TRBV3-2) and TRBJ2-7, with TRBD2 as a possible D gene (5 bases). CDR1 and CDR2 from the germline V gene are LGHDT and YNNKEL (reference sequence). The CDR3 contains 13 residues. Trimming removed 3 bases at V and 9 bases at J, with 15 bases between. DNA for the CDR3: TGTGCCAGCAGCCATCGAGGCGGGCCCCGGCAGTACTTC. Amino acids: CASSHRGGPRQYF.

This clone turned up a few times. The chain uses TRBV6-4 and TRBJ1-2, with D hard to call. The CDR3 length is 13 residues. CDR1 is MRHNA, CDR2 SNTAGT, per germline. V was shortened by 4 bases and J by 4 bases, with 10 bases between the two germline ends. Here the CDR3 reads CASSGGLSYGYTF. CDR3 nucleotide sequence: TGTGCCAGCAGTGGAGGGTTGAGCTATGGCTACACCTTC.

The chain has TRBV5-1 and TRBJ1-1; 12 bases are shared with TRBD1. With V trimmed by 2 bases and J by 10 bases, 6 bases remained unmatched. This CDR3 region has 14 residues. The germline V gene encodes CDR1 SGHRS and CDR2 YFSETQ. CDR3 region: CASSFQGQGAGAFF. CDR3 bases: TGCGCCAGCAGCTTTCAGGGACAGGGGGCTGGAGCTTTCTTT.

This rearrangement joins TRBV9 to TRBJ2-7, with a possible D match to TRBD2 (6 bases). CDR3 size: 15 residues. Germline V gene sequence: CDR1 SGDLS, CDR2 YYNGEE. The germline V and J ends were trimmed by 1 base and 3 bases, with 14 bases remaining between them. Written as DNA, the CDR3 is TGTGCCAGCAGCGTATCGGCGGGGATCTTCTACGAGCAGTACTTC. This sequence encodes CASSVSAGIFYEQYF.